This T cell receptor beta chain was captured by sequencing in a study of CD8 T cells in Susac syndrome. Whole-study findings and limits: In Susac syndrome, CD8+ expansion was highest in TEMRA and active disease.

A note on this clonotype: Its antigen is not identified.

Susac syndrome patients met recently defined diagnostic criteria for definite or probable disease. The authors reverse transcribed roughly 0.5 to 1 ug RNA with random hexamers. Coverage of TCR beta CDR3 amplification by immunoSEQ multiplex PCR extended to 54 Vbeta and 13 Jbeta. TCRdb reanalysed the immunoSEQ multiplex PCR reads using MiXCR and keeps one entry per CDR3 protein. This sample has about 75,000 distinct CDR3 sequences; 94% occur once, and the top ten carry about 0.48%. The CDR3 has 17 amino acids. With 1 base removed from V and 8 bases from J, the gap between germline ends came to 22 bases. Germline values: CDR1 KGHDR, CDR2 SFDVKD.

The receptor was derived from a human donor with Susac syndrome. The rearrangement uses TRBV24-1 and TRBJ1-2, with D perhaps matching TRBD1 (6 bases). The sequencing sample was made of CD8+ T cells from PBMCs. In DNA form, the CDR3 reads TGTGCCACCAGTGATTTTCCCCGACGGGGGCAAGACATGGGCTACACCTTC. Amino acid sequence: CATSDFPRRGQDMGYTF.